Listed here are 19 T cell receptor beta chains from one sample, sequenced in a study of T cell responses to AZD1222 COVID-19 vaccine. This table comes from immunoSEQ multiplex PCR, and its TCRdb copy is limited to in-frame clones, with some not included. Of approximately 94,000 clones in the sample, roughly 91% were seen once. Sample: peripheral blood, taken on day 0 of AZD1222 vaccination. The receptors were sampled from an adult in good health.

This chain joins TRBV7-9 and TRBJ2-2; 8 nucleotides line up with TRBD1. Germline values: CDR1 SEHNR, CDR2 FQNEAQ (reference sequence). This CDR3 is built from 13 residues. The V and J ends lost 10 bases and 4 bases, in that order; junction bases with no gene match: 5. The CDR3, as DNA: TGTGCCACCCCGGGACAGGTCACCGGGGAGCTGTTTTTT. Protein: CATPGQVTGELFF.

CDR3 region: CASSPRVGYNEQFF. In DNA form, the CDR3 reads TGTGCCAGCAGTCCCAGGGTAGGATACAATGAGCAGTTCTTC. V gene TRBV27 combines with J gene TRBJ2-1; maybe TRBD1 (5 bases). Germline V gene lookup returns CDR1 MNHEY and CDR2 SMNVEV (reference sequence). CDR3 size: 14 residues. V shed 5 bases and J shed 4 bases, with 12 bases lying between them.

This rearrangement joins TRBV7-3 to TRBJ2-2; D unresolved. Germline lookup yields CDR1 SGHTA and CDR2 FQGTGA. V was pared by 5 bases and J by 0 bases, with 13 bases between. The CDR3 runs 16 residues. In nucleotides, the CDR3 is TGTGCCAGCAGCCCACAGCCCGCCGCGAACACCGGGGAGCTGTTTTTT. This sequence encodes CASSPQPAANTGELFF. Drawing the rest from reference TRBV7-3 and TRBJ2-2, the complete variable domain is GAGVSQTPSNKVTEKGKYVELRCDPISGHTALYWYRQSLGQGPEFLIYFQGTGAADDSGLPNDRFFAVRPEGSVSTLKIQRTERGDSAVYLCASSPQPAANTGELFFGEGSRLTVL.

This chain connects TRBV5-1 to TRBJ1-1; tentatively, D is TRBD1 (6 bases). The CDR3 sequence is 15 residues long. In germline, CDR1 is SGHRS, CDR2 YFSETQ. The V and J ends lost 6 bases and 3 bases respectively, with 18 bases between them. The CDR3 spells CASTSEGVGYTEAFF. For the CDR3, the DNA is TGCGCCAGCACCAGCGAGGGGGTTGGGTACACTGAAGCTTTCTTT. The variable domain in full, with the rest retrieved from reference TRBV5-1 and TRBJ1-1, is KAGVTQTPRYLIKTRGQQVTLSCSPISGHRSVSWYQQTPGQGLQFLFEYFSETQRNKGNFPGRFSGRQFSNSRSEMNVSTLELGDSALYLCASTSEGVGYTEAFFGQGTRLTVV.

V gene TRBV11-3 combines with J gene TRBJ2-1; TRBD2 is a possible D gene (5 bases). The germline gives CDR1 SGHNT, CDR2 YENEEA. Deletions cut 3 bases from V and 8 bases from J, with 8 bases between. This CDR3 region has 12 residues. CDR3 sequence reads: CASSFGDYEQFF. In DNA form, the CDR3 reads TGTGCCAGCAGCTTCGGGGATTATGAGCAGTTCTTC.

The CDR3 coding sequence is TGTGCCAGCAGTTTGTACGGTAACACTGAAGCTTTCTTT. This translates into CASSLYGNTEAFF. The V gene is TRBV27, the J gene TRBJ1-1; the D is unclear. The CDR3 is 13 amino acids. V lost 3 bases, J lost 2 bases, and 7 bases lay in between. Germline V CDR1 and CDR2: MNHEY, SMNVEV (reference sequence).

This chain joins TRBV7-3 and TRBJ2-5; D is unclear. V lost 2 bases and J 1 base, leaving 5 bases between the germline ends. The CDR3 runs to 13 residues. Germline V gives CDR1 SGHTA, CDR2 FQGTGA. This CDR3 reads CASSLASQETQYF. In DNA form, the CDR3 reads TGTGCCAGCAGCTTAGCGTCCCAAGAGACCCAGTACTTC.

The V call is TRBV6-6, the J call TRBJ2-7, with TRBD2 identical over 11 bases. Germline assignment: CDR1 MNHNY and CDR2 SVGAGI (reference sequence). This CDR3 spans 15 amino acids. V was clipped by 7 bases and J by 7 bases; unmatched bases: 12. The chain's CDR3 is CASNLELAGGSEQYF. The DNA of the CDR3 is TGTGCCAGCAACCTCGAGCTAGCGGGAGGAAGTGAGCAGTACTTC.

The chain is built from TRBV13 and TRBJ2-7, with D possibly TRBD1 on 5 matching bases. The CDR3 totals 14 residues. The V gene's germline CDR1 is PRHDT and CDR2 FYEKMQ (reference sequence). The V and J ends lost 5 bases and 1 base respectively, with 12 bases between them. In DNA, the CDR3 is TGTGCCAGCAGCCAGGGTGGTCGTTCCTACGAGCAGTACTTC. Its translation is CASSQGGRSYEQYF.

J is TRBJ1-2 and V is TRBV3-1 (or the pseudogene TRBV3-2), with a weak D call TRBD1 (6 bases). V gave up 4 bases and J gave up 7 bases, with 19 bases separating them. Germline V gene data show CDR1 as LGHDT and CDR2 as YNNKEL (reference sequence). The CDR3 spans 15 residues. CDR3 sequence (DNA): TGTGCCAGCAGCCGGGGGGCTAGGACGGCCGTTGGCTACACCTTC. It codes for CASSRGARTAVGYTF.

The CDR3 DNA reads as TGTGCCAGCAGTTTTGTCGAAGAGACCCAGTACTTC. Protein: CASSFVEETQYF. The chain has TRBV28 and TRBJ2-5; no firm D call. The CDR3 is 12 amino acids. Trimming removed 3 bases at V and 3 bases at J, with 5 bases between. The germline CDR1 and CDR2 sequences are MDHEN and SYDVKM.

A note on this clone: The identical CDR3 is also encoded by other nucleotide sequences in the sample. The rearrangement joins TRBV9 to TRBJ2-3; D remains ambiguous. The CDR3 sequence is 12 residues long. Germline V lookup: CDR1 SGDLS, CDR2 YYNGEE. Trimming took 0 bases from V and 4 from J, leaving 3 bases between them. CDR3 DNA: TGTGCCAGCAGCGTAGACGCAGATACGCAGTATTTT. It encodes CASSVDADTQYF.

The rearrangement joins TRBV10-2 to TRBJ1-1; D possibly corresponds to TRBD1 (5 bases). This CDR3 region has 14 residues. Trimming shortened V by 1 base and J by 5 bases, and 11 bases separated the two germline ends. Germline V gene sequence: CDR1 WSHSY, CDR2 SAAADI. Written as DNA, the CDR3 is TGCGCCAGCAGTGAGTTGGGGCACGTTACTGAAGCTTTCTTT. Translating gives CASSELGHVTEAFF.

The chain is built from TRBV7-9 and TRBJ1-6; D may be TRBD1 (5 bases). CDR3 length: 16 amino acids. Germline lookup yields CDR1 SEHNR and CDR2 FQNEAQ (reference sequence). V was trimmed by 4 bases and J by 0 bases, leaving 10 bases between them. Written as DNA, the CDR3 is TGTGCCAGCAGCTATACCCAGGGCTCCTATAATTCACCCCTCCACTTT. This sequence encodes CASSYTQGSYNSPLHF.

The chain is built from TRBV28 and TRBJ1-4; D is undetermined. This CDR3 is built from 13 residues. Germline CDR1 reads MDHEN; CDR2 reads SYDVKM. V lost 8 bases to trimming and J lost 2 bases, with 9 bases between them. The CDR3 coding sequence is TGTGCCAGCTTGGACGCGACTAATGAAAAACTGTTTTTT. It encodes CASLDATNEKLFF. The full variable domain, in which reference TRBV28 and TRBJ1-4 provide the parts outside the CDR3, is DVKVTQSSRYLVKRTGEKVFLECVQDMDHENMFWYRQDPGLGLRLIYFSYDVKMKEKGDIPEGYSVSREKKERFSLILESASTNQTSMYLCASLDATNEKLFFGSGTQLSVL.

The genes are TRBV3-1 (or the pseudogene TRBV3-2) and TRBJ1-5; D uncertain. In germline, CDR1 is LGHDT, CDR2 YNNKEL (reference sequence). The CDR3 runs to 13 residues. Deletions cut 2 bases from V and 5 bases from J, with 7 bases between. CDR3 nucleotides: TGTGCCAGCAGCCAATTAAGGGATCAGCCCCAGCATTTT. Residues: CASSQLRDQPQHF.

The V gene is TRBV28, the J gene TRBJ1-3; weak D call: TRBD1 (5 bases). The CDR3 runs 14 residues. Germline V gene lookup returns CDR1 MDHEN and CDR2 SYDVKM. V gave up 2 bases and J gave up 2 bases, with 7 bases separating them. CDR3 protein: CASSLGGAGNTIYF. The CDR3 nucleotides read TGTGCCAGCAGTTTAGGAGGGGCTGGAAACACCATATATTTT. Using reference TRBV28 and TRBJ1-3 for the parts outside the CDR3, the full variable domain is DVKVTQSSRYLVKRTGEKVFLECVQDMDHENMFWYRQDPGLGLRLIYFSYDVKMKEKGDIPEGYSVSREKKERFSLILESASTNQTSMYLCASSLGGAGNTIYFGEGSWLTVV.

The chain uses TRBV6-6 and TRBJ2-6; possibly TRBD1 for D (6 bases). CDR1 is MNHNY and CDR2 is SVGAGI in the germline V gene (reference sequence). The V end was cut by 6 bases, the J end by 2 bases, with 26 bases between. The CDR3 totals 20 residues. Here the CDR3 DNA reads TGTGCCAGCAGCATCCCTTTGGGGGCAGGGGTTACAACTGGGGCCAACGTCCTGACTTTC. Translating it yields CASSIPLGAGVTTGANVLTF.

CDR3: CASSHTYGAQNEQFF. Here the CDR3 DNA reads TGTGCCAGCAGCCACACCTACGGGGCACAGAATGAGCAGTTCTTC. The chain joins TRBV14 to TRBJ2-1; D assignment may be TRBD1 or TRBD2 (5 bases each). This CDR3 is 15 amino acids long. V lost 3 bases and J 7 bases, leaving 16 bases between the germline ends. Germline values: CDR1 SGHDN, CDR2 FVKESK.